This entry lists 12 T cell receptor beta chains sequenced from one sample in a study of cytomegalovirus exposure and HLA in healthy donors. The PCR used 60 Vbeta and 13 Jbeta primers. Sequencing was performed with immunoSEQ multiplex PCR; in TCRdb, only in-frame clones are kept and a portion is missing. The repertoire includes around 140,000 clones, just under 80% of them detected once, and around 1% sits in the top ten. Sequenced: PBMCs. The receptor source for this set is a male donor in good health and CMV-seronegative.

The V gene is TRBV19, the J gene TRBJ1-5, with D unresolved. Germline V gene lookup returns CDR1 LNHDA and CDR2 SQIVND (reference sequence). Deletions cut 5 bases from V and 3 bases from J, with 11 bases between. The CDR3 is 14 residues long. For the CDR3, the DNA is TGTGCCAGTAGTCCTCGGGAGACCAATCAGCCCCAGCATTTT. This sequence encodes CASSPRETNQPQHF. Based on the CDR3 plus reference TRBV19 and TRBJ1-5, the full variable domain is DGGITQSPKYLFRKEGQNVTLSCEQNLNHDAMYWYRQDPGQGLRLIYYSQIVNDFQKGDIAEGYSVSREKKESFPLTVTSAQKNPTAFYLCASSPRETNQPQHFGDGTRLSIL.

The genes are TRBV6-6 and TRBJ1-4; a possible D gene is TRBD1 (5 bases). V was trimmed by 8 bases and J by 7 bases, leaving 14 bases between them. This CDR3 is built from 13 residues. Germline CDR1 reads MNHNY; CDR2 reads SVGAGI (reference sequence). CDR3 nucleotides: TGTGCCAGCCAAGGGGCTCGACTTGAAAAACTGTTTTTT. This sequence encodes CASQGARLEKLFF.

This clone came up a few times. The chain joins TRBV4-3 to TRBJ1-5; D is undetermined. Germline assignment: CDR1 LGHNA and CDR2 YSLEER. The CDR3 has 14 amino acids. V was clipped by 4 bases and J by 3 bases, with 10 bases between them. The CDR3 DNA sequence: TGCGCCAGCAGCCCGGGGTTAAACAATCAGCCCCAGCATTTT. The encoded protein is CASSPGLNNQPQHF.

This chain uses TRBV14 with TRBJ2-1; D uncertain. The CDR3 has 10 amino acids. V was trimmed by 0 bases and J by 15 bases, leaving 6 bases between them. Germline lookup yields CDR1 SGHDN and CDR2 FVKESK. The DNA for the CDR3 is TGTGCCAGCAGCCAAGATCACATGTTCTTC. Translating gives CASSQDHMFF.

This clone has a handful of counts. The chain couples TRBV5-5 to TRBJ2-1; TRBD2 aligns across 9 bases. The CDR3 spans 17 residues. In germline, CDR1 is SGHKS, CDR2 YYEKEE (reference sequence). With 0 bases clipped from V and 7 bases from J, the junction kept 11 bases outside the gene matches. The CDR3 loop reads CASSLEGSGGFLNEQFF. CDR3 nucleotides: TGTGCCAGCAGCTTGGAGGGTAGCGGGGGCTTCTTGAATGAGCAGTTCTTC.

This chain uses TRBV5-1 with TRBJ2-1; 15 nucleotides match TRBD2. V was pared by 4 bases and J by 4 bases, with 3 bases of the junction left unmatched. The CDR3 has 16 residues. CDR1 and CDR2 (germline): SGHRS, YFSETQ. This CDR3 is CASSQGLAGGYNEQFF. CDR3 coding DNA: TGCGCCAGCAGCCAGGGACTAGCGGGGGGATACAATGAGCAGTTCTTC. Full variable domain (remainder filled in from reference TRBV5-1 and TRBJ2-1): KAGVTQTPRYLIKTRGQQVTLSCSPISGHRSVSWYQQTPGQGLQFLFEYFSETQRNKGNFPGRFSGRQFSNSRSEMNVSTLELGDSALYLCASSQGLAGGYNEQFFGPGTRLTVL.

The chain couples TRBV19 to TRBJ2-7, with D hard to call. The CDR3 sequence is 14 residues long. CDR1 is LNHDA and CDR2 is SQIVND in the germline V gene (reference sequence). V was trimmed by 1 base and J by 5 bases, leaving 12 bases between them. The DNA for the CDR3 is TGTGCCAGTAGTATAGTACCCAGACACGACGAGCAGTACTTC. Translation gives CASSIVPRHDEQYF.

Here the CDR3 reads CAISEASNEKLFF. As DNA, the CDR3 is TGTGCCATCAGTGAGGCGTCTAATGAAAAACTGTTTTTT. This chain links TRBV10-3 with TRBJ1-4; D is undetermined. Germline V lookup: CDR1 ENHRY, CDR2 SYGVKD. The CDR3 contains 13 residues. The V end lost 2 bases, the J end lost 3 bases, and 4 bases lay between the germline ends.

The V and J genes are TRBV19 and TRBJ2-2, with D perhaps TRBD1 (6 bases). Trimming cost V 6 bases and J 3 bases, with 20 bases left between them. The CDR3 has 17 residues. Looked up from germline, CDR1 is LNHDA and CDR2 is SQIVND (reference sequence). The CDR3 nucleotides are TGTGCCAGTAGGGGGGCCAAGAGACAGCCTTACACCGGGGAGCTGTTTTTT. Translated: CASRGAKRQPYTGELFF.

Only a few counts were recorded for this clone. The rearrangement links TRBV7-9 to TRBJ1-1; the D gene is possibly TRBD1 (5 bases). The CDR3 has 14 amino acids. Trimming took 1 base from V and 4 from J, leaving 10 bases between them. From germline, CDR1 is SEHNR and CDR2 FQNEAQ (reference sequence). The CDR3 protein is CASSLGTQGTEAFF. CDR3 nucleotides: TGTGCCAGCAGCTTAGGGACGCAGGGCACTGAAGCTTTCTTT. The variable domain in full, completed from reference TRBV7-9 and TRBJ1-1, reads DTGVSQNPRHKITKRGQNVTFRCDPISEHNRLYWYRQTLGQGPEFLTYFQNEAQLEKSRLLSDRFSAERPKGSFSTLEIQRTEQGDSAMYLCASSLGTQGTEAFFGQGTRLTVV.

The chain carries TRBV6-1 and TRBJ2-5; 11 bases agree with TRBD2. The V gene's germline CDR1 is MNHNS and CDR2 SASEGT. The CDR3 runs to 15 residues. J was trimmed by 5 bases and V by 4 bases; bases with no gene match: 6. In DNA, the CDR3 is TGTGCCAGCAGTGTTCCTAGCGGGAGGTGGGAGACCCAGTACTTC. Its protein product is CASSVPSGRWETQYF.

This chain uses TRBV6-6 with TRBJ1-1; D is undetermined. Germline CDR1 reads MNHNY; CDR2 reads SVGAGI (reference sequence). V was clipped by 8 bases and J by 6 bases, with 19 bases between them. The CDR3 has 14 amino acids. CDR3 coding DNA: TGTGCCAGCCGCTACCTGCGGCACCACCCTGAAGCTTTCTTT. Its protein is CASRYLRHHPEAFF.